The rows below give T cell receptor beta chains drawn from one sample of a study of neoadjuvant anti-PD-1 for oral cavity cancer. The repertoire was sequenced with immunoSEQ multiplex PCR; TCRdb's copy has only in-frame clones and lacks some. The repertoire holds approximately 10,000 clones, with under 75% as singletons. The starting material was tumor tissue, obtained after nivolumab (anti-PD-1) treatment. Receptors originate from a person between 40 and 85 years old with oral cavity squamous cell carcinoma. Both conserved end residues are part of each CDR3.

CDR3 protein	CDR3 length	V gene	J gene
CATNPRGQDEQYF	13	TRBV18	TRBJ2-7
CASSEATGWHEKLFF	15	TRBV6-1	TRBJ1-4
CASSRDKDGRGTEAFF	16	TRBV4-1	TRBJ1-1
CASSSRPGQFWETQYF	16	TRBV21-1	TRBJ2-5
CASSITGPRETQYF	14	TRBV19	TRBJ2-5
CASSISVYGYTF	12	TRBV19	TRBJ1-2
CASSSAGIEQFF	12	TRBV7-2	TRBJ2-1
CASSLLVCTGGNFTVNQPQHF	21	TRBV5-1	TRBJ1-5
CASSSPAGTGVSTNEKLFF	19	TRBV5-1	TRBJ1-4
CASLKGTGARNEQFF	15	TRBV6-1	TRBJ2-1
CASSFGAPGGYGANVLTF	18	TRBV7-3	TRBJ2-6
CASSESQVGNNEQFF	15	TRBV10-2	TRBJ2-1
CASSFRAPGANVLTF	15	TRBV11-1	TRBJ2-6
CASSPPGLAGVTGELFF	17	TRBV7-2	TRBJ2-2
CASTGGYRGHQPQHF	15	TRBV6-6	TRBJ1-5
CASRGPRGERYEQYF	15	TRBV6-1	TRBJ2-7
CASNEDATNEKLFF	14	TRBV2	TRBJ1-4
CSVARDTYSPLHF	13	TRBV29-1	TRBJ1-6
CASSHGWSTIGETQYF	16	TRBV6-6	TRBJ2-5
CASSLTGVRQGGGELFF	17	TRBV5-1	TRBJ2-2
CAISPTGAGQPQHF	14	TRBV10-3	TRBJ1-5
CASSHFGESPIF	12	TRBV6-1	TRBJ2-1
CASSQDGALNYGYTF	15	TRBV4-1	TRBJ1-2
CASSLALGGELFF	13	TRBV7-2	TRBJ2-2
CASSSAPPGTEVEEHGYTF	19	TRBV9	TRBJ1-2
CASSLEANYGYTF	13	TRBV7-2	TRBJ1-2
CASSPGDSPKDEQYF	15	TRBV5-1	TRBJ2-7
CASSLSGREKYEQYF	15	TRBV28	TRBJ2-7
CASSTITGAVNTEAFF	16	TRBV19	TRBJ1-1
CATSSRTGPGGYTF	14	TRBV15	TRBJ1-2
CASSRQGYTEAFF	13	TRBV14	TRBJ1-1
CASRVIAGVSEQYF	14	TRBV2	TRBJ2-7
CASSLERAGPGELFF	15	TRBV7-2	TRBJ2-2
CASSFGGQGRSNEQFF	16	TRBV5-1	TRBJ2-1
CASSPVLQETQYF	13	TRBV6-4	TRBJ2-5
CASSQSAAGGPDVGEQYF	18	TRBV4-2	TRBJ2-7
CASSLVQRDTGELFF	15	TRBV5-8	TRBJ2-2
CASSFQGDGANVLTF	15	TRBV5-1	TRBJ2-6
CASNRGQNYGYTF	13	TRBV6-1	TRBJ1-2